A single T cell receptor beta chain is shown here with its context. Its antigen is currently not known. It has no much larger one-base neighbor in the sample; base qualities were not kept. V gives up 2 bases and J gives up 9 bases, and the segment between their germline ends measures 17 bases. From a lookup of the germline V gene, CDR1 and CDR2 are MNHNS and SASEGT. CDR3 length: 15 amino acids, cysteine to phenylalanine. The sequence is cut down to CDR3 DNA, 45 bases in frame from base 1. TCRbeta CDR3 regions were amplified from genomic DNA using the immunoSEQ Assay, a bias-controlled multiplex PCR. Per the source publication's procedure: The number of nucleated cells in each sample was estimated by amplification of reference gene primers within the assay. To quantify the absolute abundance of each unique TCRbeta CDR3 rearrangement, sequence reads were collapsed and filtered. For each sample, productive Simpson clonality was calculated by taking the square root of Simpson's diversity index across productive rearrangements. This immuneACCESS table, as held by TCRdb, lists in-frame sequences with V and J called but not all clones. Of the missing ones, under half trace to an unresolved V gene in checked studies; the others have no known cause. From that table come the V and J calls and clone size; the DNA was used to work out D and trimming. Here the sample has 330,000 or so clones; about 91% occur a single time. Of the sample, roughly a tenth is held by the ten largest clones.

The sample belongs to a study of blood T cell repertoires in COVID-19 (dated by TCRdb to between 2020 and 2021). Regarding the study in general: Samples from collaborators originated in the United States, Italy and Spain and spanned both the acute and convalescent phases of COVID-19. The material from the prospective study consisted of cDNA or gDNA derived from T cells, B-cell-depleted T cells, or PBMCs. Subjects who had been exposed to COVID-19, were actively infected with it, or had recovered from it provided the deeply sampled blood TCRbeta repertoires that made up the dataset. The repertoires were released in a freely available public database intended as a resource for research on the immune response to SARS-CoV-2. Samples came from the ongoing ImmuneRACE study (first 160 participants) plus 1,254 subjects from 6 global collaborators. The sample metadata nearly always contained a de-identified subject ID, COVID-19 status, age in years and sex. Where available, HLA class I and class II types were obtained from metadata supplied by the sample provider rather than from assay-based typing.

At one collaborating source in Seattle, patients were enrolled during active infection and were followed longitudinally through the course of disease. Each collaborating institution followed its own protocols to collect whole blood in K2EDTA tubes. For TCRbeta analysis, collaborators shipped samples in one of three forms: frozen whole blood, isolated PBMCs, or DNA extracted from either of those sample types. The paper's findings and limits, for the study overall: The amount of clinical and demographic metadata varied by source and participant and was provided uncurated.

What was sequenced was peripheral blood. The sequence joins TRBV6-1 to TRBJ1-5; there is no confident call for the D gene. The TCR was taken from a man younger than 45 with COVID-19, enrolled during active disease. The CDR3 region: CASSETPGLAGPQHF. In nucleotide form, the sequence is TGTGCCAGCAGTGAAACCCCAGGCCTAGCTGGGCCCCAGCATTTT.